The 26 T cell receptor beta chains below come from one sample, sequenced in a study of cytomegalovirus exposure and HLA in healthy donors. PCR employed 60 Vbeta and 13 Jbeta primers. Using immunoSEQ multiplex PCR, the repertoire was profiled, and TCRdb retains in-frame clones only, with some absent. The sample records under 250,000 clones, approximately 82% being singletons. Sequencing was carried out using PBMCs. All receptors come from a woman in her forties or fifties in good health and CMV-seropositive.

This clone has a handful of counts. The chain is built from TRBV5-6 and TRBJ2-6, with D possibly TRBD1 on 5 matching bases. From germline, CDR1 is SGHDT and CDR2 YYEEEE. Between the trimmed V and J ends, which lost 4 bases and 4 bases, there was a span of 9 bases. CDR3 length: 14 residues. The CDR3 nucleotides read TGTGCCAGCAGCCGTCAGGGCGGGGCCAACGTCCTGACTTTC. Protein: CASSRQGGANVLTF.

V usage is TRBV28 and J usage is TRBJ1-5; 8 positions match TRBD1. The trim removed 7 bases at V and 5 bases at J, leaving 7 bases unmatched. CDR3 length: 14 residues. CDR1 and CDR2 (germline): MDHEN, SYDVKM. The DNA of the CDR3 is TGTGCCAGCATACCGGGACAGGCGCATCAGCCCCAGCATTTT. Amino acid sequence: CASIPGQAHQPQHF.

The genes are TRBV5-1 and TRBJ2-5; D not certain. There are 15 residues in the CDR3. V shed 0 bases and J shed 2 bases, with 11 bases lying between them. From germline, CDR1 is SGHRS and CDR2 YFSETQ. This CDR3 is CASSLADGRQETQYF. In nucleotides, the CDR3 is TGCGCCAGCAGCTTGGCCGACGGCAGGCAAGAGACCCAGTACTTC.

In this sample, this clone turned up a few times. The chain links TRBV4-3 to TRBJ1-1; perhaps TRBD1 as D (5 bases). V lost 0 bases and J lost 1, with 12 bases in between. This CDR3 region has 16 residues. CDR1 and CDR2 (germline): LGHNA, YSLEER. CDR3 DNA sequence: TGCGCCAGCAGCCAAGATCTAGGAGGGACGAACACTGAAGCTTTCTTT. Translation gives CASSQDLGGTNTEAFF.

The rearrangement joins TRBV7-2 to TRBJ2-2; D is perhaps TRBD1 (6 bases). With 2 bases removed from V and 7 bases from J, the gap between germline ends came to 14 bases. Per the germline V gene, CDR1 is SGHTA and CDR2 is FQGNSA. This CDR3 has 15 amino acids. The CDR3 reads CASSLNREGGGELFF. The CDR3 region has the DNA TGTGCCAGCAGCTTAAACAGGGAAGGAGGCGGGGAGCTGTTTTTT. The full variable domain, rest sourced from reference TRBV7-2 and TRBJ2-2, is GAGVSQSPSNKVTEKGKDVELRCDPISGHTALYWYRQSLGQGLEFLIYFQGNSAPDKSGLPSDRFSAERTGGSVSTLTIQRTQQEDSAVYLCASSLNREGGGELFFGEGSRLTVL.

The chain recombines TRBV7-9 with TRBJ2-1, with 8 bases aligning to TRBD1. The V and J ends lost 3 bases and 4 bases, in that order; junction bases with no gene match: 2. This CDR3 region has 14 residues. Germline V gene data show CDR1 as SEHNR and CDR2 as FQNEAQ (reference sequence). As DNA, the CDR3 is TGTGCCAGCAGCTTTACAGGGGGATACAATGAGCAGTTCTTC. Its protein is CASSFTGGYNEQFF.

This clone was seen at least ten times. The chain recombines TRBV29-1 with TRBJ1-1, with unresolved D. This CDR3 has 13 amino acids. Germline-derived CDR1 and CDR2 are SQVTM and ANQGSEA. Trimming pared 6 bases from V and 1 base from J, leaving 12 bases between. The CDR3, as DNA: TGCAGCGTGAGGGCCAACTGGAACACTGAAGCTTTCTTT. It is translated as CSVRANWNTEAFF.

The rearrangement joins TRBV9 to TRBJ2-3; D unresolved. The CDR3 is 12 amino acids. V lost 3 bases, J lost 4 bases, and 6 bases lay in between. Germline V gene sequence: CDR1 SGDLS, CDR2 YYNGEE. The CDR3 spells CASSGEADTQYF. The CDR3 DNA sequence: TGTGCCAGCAGCGGAGAAGCAGATACGCAGTATTTT.

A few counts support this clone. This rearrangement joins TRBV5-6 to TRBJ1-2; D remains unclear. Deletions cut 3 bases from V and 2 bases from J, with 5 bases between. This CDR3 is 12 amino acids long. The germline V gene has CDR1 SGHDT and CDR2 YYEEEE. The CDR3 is CASSSGNYGYTF. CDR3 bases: TGTGCCAGCAGCTCGGGGAACTATGGCTACACCTTC.

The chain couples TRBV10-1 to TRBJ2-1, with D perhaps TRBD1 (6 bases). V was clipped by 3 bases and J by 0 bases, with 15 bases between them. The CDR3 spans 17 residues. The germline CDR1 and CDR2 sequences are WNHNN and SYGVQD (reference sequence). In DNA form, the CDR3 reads TGCGCCAGCAGTGATTCGACCGGGACAAGCTCCTACAATGAGCAGTTCTTC. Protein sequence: CASSDSTGTSSYNEQFF.

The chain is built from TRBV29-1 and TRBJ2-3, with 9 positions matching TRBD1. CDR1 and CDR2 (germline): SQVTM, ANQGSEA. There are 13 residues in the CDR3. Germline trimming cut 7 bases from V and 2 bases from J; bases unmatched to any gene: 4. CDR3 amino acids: CSEIQGATDTQYF. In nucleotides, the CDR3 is TGCAGCGAAATACAGGGGGCCACAGATACGCAGTATTTT.

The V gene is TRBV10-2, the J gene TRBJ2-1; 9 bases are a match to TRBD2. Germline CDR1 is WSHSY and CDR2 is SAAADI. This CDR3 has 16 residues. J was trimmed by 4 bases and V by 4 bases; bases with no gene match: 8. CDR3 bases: TGCGCCAGCAGTGGACTAGCGGCGTCCGGATACAATGAGCAGTTCTTC. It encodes CASSGLAASGYNEQFF.

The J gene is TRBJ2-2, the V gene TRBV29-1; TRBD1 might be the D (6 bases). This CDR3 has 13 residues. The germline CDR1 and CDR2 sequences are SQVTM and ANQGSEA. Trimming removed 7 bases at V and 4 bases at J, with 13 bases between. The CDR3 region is CSANRVGTGELFF. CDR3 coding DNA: TGCAGCGCAAACAGGGTTGGCACCGGGGAGCTGTTTTTT.

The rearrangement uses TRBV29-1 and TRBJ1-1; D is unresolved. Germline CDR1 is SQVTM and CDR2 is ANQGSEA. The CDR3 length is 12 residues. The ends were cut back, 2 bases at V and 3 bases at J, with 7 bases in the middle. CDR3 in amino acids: CSVERGYTEAFF. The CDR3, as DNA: TGCAGCGTTGAAAGAGGATACACTGAAGCTTTCTTT.

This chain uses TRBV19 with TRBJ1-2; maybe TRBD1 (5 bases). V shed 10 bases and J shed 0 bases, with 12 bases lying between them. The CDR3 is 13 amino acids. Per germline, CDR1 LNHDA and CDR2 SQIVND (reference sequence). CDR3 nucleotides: TGTGCCACTAAAGACAGAGCTAACTATGGCTACACCTTC. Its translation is CATKDRANYGYTF. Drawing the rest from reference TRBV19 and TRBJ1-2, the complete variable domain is DGGITQSPKYLFRKEGQNVTLSCEQNLNHDAMYWYRQDPGQGLRLIYYSQIVNDFQKGDIAEGYSVSREKKESFPLTVTSAQKNPTAFYLCATKDRANYGYTFGSGTRLTVV.

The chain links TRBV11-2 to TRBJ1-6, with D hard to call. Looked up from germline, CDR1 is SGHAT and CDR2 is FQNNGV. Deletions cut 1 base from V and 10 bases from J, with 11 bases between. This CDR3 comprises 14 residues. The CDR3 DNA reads TGTGCCAGCAGCTTAGCCGCGATCGGGTCACCCCTCCACTTT. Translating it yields CASSLAAIGSPLHF.

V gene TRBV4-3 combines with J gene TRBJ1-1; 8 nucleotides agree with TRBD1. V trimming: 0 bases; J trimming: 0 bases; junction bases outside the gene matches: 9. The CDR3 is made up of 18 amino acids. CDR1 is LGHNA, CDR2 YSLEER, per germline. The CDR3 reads CASSQDPPGRGLNTEAFF. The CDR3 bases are TGCGCCAGCAGCCAAGATCCCCCCGGCAGGGGGCTGAACACTGAAGCTTTCTTT.

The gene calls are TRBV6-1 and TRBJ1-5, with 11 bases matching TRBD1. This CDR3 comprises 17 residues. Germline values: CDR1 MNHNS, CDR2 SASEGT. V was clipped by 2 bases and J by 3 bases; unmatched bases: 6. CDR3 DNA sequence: TGTGCCAGCAGTGAATTAGGACAGGGGGCCGACAATCAGCCCCAGCATTTT. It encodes CASSELGQGADNQPQHF.

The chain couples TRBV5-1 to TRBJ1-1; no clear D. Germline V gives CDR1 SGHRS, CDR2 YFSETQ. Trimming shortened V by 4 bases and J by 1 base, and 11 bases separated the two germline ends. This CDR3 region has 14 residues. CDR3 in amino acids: CASSPLPPNTEAFF. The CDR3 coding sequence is TGCGCCAGCAGCCCCCTTCCCCCGAACACTGAAGCTTTCTTT.

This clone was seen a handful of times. For the CDR3, the DNA is TGCGCCAGCAGGCGGGAGGAGGCTGGAAACACCATATATTTT. This sequence encodes CASRREEAGNTIYF. This chain links TRBV4-1 with TRBJ1-3; no definite D call. Germline V gene sequence: CDR1 MGHRA, CDR2 YSYEKL. The CDR3 is 14 amino acids. The ends were cut back, 6 bases at V and 2 bases at J, with 11 bases in the middle.

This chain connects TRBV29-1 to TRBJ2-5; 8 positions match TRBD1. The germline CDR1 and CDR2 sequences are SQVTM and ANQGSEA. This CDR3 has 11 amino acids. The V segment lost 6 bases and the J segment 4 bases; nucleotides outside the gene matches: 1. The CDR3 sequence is CSVGTGETQYF. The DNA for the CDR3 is TGCAGCGTGGGGACAGGAGAGACCCAGTACTTC.

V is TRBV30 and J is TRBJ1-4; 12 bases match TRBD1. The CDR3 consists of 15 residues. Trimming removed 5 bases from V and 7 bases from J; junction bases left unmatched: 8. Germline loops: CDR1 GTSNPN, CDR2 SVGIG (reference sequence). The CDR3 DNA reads TGTGCCTGGCACCCAGGGACAGGGGGCGTTGAAAAACTGTTTTTT. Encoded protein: CAWHPGTGGVEKLFF.

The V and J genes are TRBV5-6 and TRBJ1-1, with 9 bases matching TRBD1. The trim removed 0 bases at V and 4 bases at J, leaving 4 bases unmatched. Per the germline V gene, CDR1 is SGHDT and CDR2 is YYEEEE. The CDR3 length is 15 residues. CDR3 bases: TGTGCCAGCAGCTTGGGGGACAGGGATGGCACTGAAGCTTTCTTT. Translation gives CASSLGDRDGTEAFF.

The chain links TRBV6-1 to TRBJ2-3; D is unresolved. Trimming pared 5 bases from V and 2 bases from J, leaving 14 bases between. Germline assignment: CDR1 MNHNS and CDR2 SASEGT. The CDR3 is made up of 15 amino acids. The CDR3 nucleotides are TGTGCCAGCAGTATGACTCTCGATGCCACAGATACGCAGTATTTT. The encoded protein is CASSMTLDATDTQYF.

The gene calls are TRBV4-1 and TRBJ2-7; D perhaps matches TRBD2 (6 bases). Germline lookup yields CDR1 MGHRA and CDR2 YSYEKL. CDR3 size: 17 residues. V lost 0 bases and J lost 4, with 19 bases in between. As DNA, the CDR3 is TGCGCCAGCAGCCAAGACCTAGGTGGTGGAGGGGCTTACGAGCAGTACTTC. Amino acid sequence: CASSQDLGGGGAYEQYF.

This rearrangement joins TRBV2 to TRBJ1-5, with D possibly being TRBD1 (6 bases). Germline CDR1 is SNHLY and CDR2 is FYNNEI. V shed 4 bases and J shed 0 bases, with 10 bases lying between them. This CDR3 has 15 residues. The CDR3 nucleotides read TGTGCCAGCAGTGGGGACATTGATAGCAATCAGCCCCAGCATTTT. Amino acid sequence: CASSGDIDSNQPQHF.